Included here is one T cell receptor beta chain sequence, with context. This CDR3 is 15 amino acids long. The J segment lost 5 bases and the V segment lost 3 bases, leaving 10 bases of the junction unmatched. Looked up from germline, CDR1 is SGHRS and CDR2 is YFSETQ. This sample was taken from a study of identical twins. TCRdb re-analysed the 5' RACE reads in MiXCR, keeping a single row per CDR3 protein. The sample consists of hundreds of thousands of distinct CDR3 sequences, about 20% of them appearing once. These records were also assigned to another study, of T cells expressing NK-cell markers. That publication notes: The leading position in the CD3+CD56-NKG2C+ fraction of several donors also went to these clonotypes. Whether the expanded NKG2C+ T cell clones recognized HCMV remained unclear.

The TCR sequence derives from a woman younger than 30 in good health. This sequence joins TRBV5-1 and TRBJ2-7; 8 bases align to TRBD1. The sequenced sample was PBMCs. CDR3 sequence (DNA): TGCGCCAGCAGCTCCGGACAGGGAAGGAGGGACGAGCAGTACTTC. It translates to CASSSGQGRRDEQYF.